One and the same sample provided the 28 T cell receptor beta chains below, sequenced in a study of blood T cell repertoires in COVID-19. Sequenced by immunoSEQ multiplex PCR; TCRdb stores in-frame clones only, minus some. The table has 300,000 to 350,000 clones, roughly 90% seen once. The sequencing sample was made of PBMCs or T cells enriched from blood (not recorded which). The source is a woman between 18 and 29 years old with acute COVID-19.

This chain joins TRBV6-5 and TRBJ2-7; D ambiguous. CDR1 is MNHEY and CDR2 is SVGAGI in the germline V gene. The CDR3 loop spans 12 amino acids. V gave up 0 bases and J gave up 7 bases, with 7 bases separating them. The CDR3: CASSYSRSEQYF. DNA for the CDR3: TGTGCCAGCAGTTACTCGCGGAGTGAGCAGTACTTC.

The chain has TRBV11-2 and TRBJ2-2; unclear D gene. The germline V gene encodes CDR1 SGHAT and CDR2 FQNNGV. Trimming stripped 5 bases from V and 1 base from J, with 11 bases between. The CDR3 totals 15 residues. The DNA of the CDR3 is TGTGCCAGCAGCAAGTACGGTAGGAACACCGGGGAGCTGTTTTTT. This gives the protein CASSKYGRNTGELFF.

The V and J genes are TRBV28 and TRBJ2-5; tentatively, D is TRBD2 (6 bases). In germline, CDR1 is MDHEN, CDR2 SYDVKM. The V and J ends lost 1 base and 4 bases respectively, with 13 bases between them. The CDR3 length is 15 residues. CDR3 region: CASSLSTSWLETQYF. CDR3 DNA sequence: TGTGCCAGCAGTTTATCGACTAGTTGGTTAGAGACCCAGTACTTC.

The CDR3 sequence is CASSQGAGPRDIQYF. Here the CDR3 DNA reads TGTGCCAGCAGCCAGGGAGCGGGGCCTAGGGACATTCAGTACTTC. V is TRBV4-2 and J is TRBJ2-4; TRBD2 agrees at 7 bases. Germline CDR1 reads LGHNA; CDR2 reads YNFKEQ. The junction had 10 bases not matched to a gene; V was cut back by 3 bases and J by 8 bases. CDR3 length: 15 residues.

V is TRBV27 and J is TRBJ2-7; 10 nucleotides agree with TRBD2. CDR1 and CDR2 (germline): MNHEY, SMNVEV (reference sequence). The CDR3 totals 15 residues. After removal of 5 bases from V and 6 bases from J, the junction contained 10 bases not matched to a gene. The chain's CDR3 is CASSPGRLAGVEQYF. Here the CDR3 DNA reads TGTGCCAGCAGTCCTGGCCGGCTAGCGGGAGTCGAGCAGTACTTC.

The CDR3 is CASSEVEGFNSPLHF. CDR3 nucleotide sequence: TGTGCCAGCAGTGAGGTTGAGGGTTTCAATTCACCCCTCCACTTT. The chain joins TRBV6-4 to TRBJ1-6; no clear D gene. This CDR3 contains 15 residues. Germline-derived CDR1 and CDR2 are MRHNA and SNTAGT. Trimming took 3 bases from V and 7 from J, leaving 13 bases between them.

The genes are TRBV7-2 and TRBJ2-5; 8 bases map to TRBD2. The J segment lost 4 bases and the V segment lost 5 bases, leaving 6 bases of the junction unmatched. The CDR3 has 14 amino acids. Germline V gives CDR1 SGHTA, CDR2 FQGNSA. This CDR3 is CASSVGTRGETQYF. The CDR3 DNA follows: TGTGCCAGCAGCGTAGGGACTAGAGGAGAGACCCAGTACTTC.

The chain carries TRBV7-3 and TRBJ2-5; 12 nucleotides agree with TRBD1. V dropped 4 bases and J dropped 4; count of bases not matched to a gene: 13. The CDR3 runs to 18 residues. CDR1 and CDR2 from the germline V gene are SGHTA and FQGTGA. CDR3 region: CASSSKGWGQGAGETQYF. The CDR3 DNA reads TGTGCCAGCAGCTCTAAGGGCTGGGGACAGGGGGCTGGAGAGACCCAGTACTTC. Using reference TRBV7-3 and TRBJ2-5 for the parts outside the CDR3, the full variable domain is GAGVSQTPSNKVTEKGKYVELRCDPISGHTALYWYRQSLGQGPEFLIYFQGTGAADDSGLPNDRFFAVRPEGSVSTLKIQRTERGDSAVYLCASSSKGWGQGAGETQYFGPGTRLLVL.

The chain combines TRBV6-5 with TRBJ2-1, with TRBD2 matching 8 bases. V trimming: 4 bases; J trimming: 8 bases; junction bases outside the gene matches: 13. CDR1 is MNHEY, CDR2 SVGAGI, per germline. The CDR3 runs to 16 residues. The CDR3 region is CASSSLGAGAVHEQFF. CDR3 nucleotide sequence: TGTGCCAGCAGTTCCTTAGGAGCGGGAGCGGTACATGAGCAGTTCTTC.

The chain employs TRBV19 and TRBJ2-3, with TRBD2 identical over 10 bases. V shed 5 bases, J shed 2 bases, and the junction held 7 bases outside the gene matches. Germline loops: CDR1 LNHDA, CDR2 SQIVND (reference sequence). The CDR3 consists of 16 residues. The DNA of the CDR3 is TGTGCCAGTAGTCTTGGACTAGCGGAAAACACAGATACGCAGTATTTT. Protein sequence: CASSLGLAENTDTQYF. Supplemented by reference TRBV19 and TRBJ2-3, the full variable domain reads DGGITQSPKYLFRKEGQNVTLSCEQNLNHDAMYWYRQDPGQGLRLIYYSQIVNDFQKGDIAEGYSVSREKKESFPLTVTSAQKNPTAFYLCASSLGLAENTDTQYFGPGTRLTVL.

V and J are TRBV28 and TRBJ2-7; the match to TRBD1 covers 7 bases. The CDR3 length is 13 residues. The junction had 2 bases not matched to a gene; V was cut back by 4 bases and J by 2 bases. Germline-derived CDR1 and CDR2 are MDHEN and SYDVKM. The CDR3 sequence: CASSWGQTYEQYF. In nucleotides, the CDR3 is TGTGCCAGCAGTTGGGGACAGACCTACGAGCAGTACTTC. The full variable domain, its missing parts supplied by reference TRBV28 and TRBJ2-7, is DVKVTQSSRYLVKRTGEKVFLECVQDMDHENMFWYRQDPGLGLRLIYFSYDVKMKEKGDIPEGYSVSREKKERFSLILESASTNQTSMYLCASSWGQTYEQYFGPGTRLTVT.

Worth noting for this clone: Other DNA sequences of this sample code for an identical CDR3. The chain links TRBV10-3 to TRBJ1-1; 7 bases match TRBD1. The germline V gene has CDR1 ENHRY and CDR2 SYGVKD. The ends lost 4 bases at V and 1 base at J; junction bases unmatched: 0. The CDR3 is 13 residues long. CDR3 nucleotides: TGTGCCATCAGTGGACAGGGGAACACTGAAGCTTTCTTT. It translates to CAISGQGNTEAFF.

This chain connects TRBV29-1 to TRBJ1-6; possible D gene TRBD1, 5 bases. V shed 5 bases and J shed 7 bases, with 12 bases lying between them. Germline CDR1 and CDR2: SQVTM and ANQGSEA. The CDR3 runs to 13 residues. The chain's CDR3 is CSVQGGNNSPLHF. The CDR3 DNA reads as TGCAGCGTTCAGGGAGGTAACAATTCACCCCTCCACTTT.

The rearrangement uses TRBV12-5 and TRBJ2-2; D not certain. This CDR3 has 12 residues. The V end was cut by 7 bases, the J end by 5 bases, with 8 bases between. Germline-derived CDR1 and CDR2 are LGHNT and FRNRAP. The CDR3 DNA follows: TGTGCTAGTGCCGTCGGGACCGGGGAGCTGTTTTTT. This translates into CASAVGTGELFF. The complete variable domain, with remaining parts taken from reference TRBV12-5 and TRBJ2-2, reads DARVTQTPRHKVTEMGQEVTMRCQPILGHNTVFWYRQTMMQGLELLAYFRNRAPLDDSGMPKDRFSAEMPDATLATLKIQPSEPRDSAVYFCASAVGTGELFFGEGSRLTVL.

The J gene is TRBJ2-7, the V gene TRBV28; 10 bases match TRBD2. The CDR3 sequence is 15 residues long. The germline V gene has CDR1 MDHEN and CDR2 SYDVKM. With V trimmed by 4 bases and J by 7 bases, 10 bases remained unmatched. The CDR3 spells CASSSSGSLTREQYF. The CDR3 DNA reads TGTGCCAGCAGTTCTAGCGGGAGCTTAACTCGTGAGCAGTACTTC.

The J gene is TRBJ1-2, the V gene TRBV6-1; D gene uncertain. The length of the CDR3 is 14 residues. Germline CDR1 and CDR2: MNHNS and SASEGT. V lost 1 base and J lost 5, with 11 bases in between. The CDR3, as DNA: TGTGCCAGCAGTGAAGGCGAACCTCGGTATGGCTACACCTTC. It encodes CASSEGEPRYGYTF.

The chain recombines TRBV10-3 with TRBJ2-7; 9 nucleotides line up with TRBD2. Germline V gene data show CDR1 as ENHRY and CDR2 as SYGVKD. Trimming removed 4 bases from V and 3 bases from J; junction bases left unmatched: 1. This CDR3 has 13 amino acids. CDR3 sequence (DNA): TGTGCCATCAGTGCGACTAGCGGCTACGAGCAGTACTTC. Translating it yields CAISATSGYEQYF.

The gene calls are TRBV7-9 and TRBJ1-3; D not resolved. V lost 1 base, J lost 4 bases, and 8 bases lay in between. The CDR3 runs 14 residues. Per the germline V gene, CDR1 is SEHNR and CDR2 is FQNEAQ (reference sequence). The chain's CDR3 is CASSLGRGGNTIYF. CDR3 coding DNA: TGTGCCAGCAGCTTAGGCAGAGGGGGAAACACCATATATTTT.

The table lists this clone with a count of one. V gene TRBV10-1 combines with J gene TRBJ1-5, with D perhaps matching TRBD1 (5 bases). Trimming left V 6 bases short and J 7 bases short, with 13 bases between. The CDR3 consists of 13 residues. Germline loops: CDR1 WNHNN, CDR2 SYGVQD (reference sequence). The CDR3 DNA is TGCGCCAGCAGCCGAATTCAGGGCCAGCCCCAGCATTTT. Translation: CASSRIQGQPQHF.

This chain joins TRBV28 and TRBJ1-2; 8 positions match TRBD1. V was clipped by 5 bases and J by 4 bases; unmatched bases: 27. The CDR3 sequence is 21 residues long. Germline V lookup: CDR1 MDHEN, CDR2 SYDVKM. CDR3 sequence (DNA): TGTGCCAGCAGTGACCAACTGCCGACCGACAGGGGCAATAATATTTTCTATGGCTACACCTTC. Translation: CASSDQLPTDRGNNIFYGYTF.

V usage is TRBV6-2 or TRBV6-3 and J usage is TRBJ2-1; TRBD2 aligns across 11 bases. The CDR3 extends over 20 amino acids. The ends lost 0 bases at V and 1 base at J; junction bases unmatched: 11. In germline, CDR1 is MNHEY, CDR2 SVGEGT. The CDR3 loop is CASSYSTRELAGESYNEQFF. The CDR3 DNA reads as TGTGCCAGCAGTTACTCGACTCGGGAACTAGCGGGAGAATCCTACAATGAGCAGTTCTTC.

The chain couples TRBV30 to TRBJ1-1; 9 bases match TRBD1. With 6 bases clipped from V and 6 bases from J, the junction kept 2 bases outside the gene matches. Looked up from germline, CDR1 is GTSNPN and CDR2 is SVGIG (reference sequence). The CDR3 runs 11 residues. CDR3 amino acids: CACRQGAEAFF. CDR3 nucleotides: TGTGCCTGCAGACAGGGGGCTGAAGCTTTCTTT.

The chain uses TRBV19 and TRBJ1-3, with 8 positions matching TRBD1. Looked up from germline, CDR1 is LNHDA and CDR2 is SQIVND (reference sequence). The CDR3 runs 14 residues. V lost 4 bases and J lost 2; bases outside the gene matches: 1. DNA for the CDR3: TGTGCCAGTAGTAAGACAGGGGCTGGAAACACCATATATTTT. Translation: CASSKTGAGNTIYF.

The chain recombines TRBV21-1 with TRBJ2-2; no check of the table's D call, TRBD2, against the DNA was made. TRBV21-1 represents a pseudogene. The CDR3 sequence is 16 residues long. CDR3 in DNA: TGTGCCAGCAGCAAAAGGAGGCTTGCAGGCACCGGGGAGCTGTTTTTT. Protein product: CASSKRRLAGTGELFF.

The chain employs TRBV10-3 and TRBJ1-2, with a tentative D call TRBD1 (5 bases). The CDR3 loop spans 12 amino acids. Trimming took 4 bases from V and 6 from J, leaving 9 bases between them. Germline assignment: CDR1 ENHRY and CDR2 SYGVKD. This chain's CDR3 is CAISVAGHGYTF. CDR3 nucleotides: TGTGCCATCAGTGTAGCGGGGCATGGCTACACCTTC.

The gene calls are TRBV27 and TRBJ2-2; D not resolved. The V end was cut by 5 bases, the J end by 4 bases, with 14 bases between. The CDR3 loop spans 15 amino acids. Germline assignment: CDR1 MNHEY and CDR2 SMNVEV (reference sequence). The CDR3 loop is CASSPRAPSTGELFF. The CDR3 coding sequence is TGTGCCAGCAGTCCCCGAGCCCCGAGCACCGGGGAGCTGTTTTTT.

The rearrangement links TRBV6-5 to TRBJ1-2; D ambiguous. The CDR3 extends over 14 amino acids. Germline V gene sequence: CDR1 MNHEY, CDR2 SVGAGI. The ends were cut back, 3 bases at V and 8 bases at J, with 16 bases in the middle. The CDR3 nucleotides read TGTGCCAGCAGTTATGGCTTTAGAGGGAGCGGCTACACCTTC. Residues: CASSYGFRGSGYTF.

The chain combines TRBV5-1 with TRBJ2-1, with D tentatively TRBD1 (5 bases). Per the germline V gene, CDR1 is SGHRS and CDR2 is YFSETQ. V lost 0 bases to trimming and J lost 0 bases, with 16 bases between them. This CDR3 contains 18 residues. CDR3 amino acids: CASSLAGPGQSSYNEQFF. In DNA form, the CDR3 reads TGCGCCAGCAGCTTGGCTGGACCAGGACAAAGCTCCTACAATGAGCAGTTCTTC.